This TCR beta chain was profiled in a study of T cells after yellow fever vaccination. Study-level results: The study re-detected most primary-vaccination clones after the booster (approximately 96% CD4, approximately 87% CD8). On re-exposure, the response was weaker but peaked faster, at day 5 versus 15. Of the clonotypes, a small share occurred in both CD4 and CD8 compartments.

Germline CDR1 and CDR2: KGHSH and LQKENI. The CDR3 sequence is 14 residues long. V lost 3 bases to trimming and J lost 7 bases; unmatched junction nucleotides: 7. A 5'RACE template-switching step, the method used to make TCR cDNA, added a universal primer site and UMIs. TCRdb redid the calling of the 5' RACE reads with MiXCR, one entry per CDR3 protein. Of around 330,000 distinct CDR3 sequences listed, less than 4.5% were seen once; the top ten hold 23%. This clonotype was seen many times. Its antigen is not identified. The clonotype originates from a man in his late teens or twenties who received the YFV17D yellow fever vaccine. This chain joins TRBV18 and TRBJ1-1; TRBD1 matches at 8 bases. This specimen was PBMCs, taken on the day of the yellow fever booster vaccination. The CDR3 here is CASSPGTGRFEAFF. As DNA, the CDR3 is TGTGCCAGCTCACCCGGGACAGGACGATTTGAAGCTTTCTTT.